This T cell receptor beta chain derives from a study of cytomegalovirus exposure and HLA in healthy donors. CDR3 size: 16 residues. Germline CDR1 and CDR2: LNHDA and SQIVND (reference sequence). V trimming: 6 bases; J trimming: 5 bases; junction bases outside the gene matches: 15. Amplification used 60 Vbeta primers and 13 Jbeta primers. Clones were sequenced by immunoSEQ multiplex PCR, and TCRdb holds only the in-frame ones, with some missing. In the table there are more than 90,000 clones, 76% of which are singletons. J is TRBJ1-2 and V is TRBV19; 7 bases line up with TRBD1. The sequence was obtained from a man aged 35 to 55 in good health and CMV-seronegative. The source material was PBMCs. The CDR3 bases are TGTGCCAGTAGCTCCACCGGGACAGACTACTCTTATGGCTACACCTTC. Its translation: CASSSTGTDYSYGYTF.